Below are 11 T cell receptor beta chains sequenced from a single sample in a study of beta chain features in type 1 diabetes. Study observations and caveats: People with Type 1 diabetes carried modestly yet significantly shorter TCRB CDR3s in all four CD4+ subsets.

The study reverse transcribed the entire isolated RNA, so it sequenced expressed TCRB transcripts. Generated by immunoSEQ multiplex PCR, the TCRdb table keeps only in-frame clones and is missing some. Of around 180,000 clones listed, about 8% are singletons. Their cognate antigens are unknown. Material: central memory CD4+ T cells from blood. These receptors came from a middle-aged woman with type 1 diabetes.

This sequence joins TRBV2 and TRBJ2-1; 9 positions match TRBD2. The CDR3 length is 14 residues. The trim removed 4 bases at V and 6 bases at J, leaving 4 bases unmatched. The germline V gene has CDR1 SNHLY and CDR2 FYNNEI. CDR3 sequence: CASSAAAGGNEQFF. CDR3 in DNA: TGTGCCAGCAGTGCGGCAGCGGGAGGCAATGAGCAGTTCTTC.

V gene TRBV28 combines with J gene TRBJ2-5; D may be TRBD2 (6 bases). CDR1 and CDR2 (germline): MDHEN, SYDVKM. The V end was cut by 6 bases, the J end by 5 bases, with 13 bases between. CDR3 length: 13 amino acids. DNA of the CDR3: TGTGCCAGCAGCTTTGGGGCGGGGGAGACCCAGTACTTC. Translated, it gives CASSFGAGETQYF.

This clone showed up just a few times. This chain joins TRBV19 and TRBJ2-3; TRBD1 agrees at 7 bases. From germline, CDR1 is LNHDA and CDR2 SQIVND (reference sequence). The CDR3 is 17 residues long. J gave up 3 bases and V 6 bases, and 15 bases lay outside the gene matches. DNA of the CDR3: TGTGCCAGTAGCCGGACCGGATCACAGGGGCGGACAGATACGCAGTATTTT. It translates to CASSRTGSQGRTDTQYF.

The rearrangement joins TRBV20-1 to TRBJ2-7; TRBD2 might be the D (6 bases). Germline assignment: CDR1 DFQATT and CDR2 SNEGSKA (reference sequence). The CDR3 runs 11 residues. Deletions cut 5 bases from V and 5 bases from J, with 10 bases between. In DNA form, the CDR3 reads TGCAGTGCTCCCGTAGCGGACGAGCAGTACTTC. Encoded protein: CSAPVADEQYF.

The table lists this clone with a few counts. J is TRBJ2-3 and V is TRBV9; D perhaps matches TRBD1 (6 bases). The CDR3 runs 16 residues. V was cut by 0 bases and J by 2 bases, with 13 bases left in between. Germline loops: CDR1 SGDLS, CDR2 YYNGEE. This CDR3 is CASSVDVGASTDTQYF. Here the CDR3 DNA reads TGTGCCAGCAGCGTAGATGTGGGGGCTTCCACAGATACGCAGTATTTT.

V is TRBV4-2 and J is TRBJ1-1; 8 bases are a match to TRBD1. Germline-derived CDR1 and CDR2 are LGHNA and YNFKEQ. CDR3 length equals 14 residues. V was pared by 4 bases and J by 5 bases, with 6 bases of the junction left unmatched. CDR3 protein: CASSLSDRGTEAFF. CDR3 nucleotide sequence: TGTGCCAGCAGCCTTTCCGACAGGGGAACTGAAGCTTTCTTT.

This clone was detected only a few times. The CDR3 region has the DNA TGCGCCAGCAGCCAAGAGACCGGGAGAGGTGAAAACATTCAGTACTTC. This gives the protein CASSQETGRGENIQYF. The chain recombines TRBV4-1 with TRBJ2-4, with D perhaps matching TRBD2 (6 bases). Germline V gene sequence: CDR1 MGHRA, CDR2 YSYEKL. The CDR3 spans 16 residues. The V end was cut by 0 bases, the J end by 5 bases, with 14 bases between.

This clone was recorded many times. The CDR3 nucleotides read TGCAGTGCTGGACCCACAGGGGCCCTCCACTTT. This gives the protein CSAGPTGALHF. The chain links TRBV20-1 to TRBJ1-6; the match to TRBD1 covers 7 bases. The CDR3 sequence is 11 residues long. The germline V gene has CDR1 DFQATT and CDR2 SNEGSKA (reference sequence). Unmatched junction bases numbered 6, after V lost 5 bases and J lost 14 bases.

The chain employs TRBV5-1 and TRBJ2-7; the D is unclear. The CDR3 covers 15 residues. In germline, CDR1 is SGHRS, CDR2 YFSETQ. The ends were cut back, 0 bases at V and 2 bases at J, with 12 bases in the middle. In nucleotides, the CDR3 is TGCGCCAGCAGCTTGGACTCAAGTAGCACCTACGAGCAGTACTTC. The encoded protein is CASSLDSSSTYEQYF.

The chain recombines TRBV9 with TRBJ1-4, with a possible D match to TRBD1 (6 bases). This CDR3 region has 15 residues. CDR1 SGDLS and CDR2 YYNGEE come from the germline V gene. V was cut by 0 bases and J by 7 bases, with 13 bases left in between. The CDR3 reads CASSVDFGGGEKLFF. The CDR3 nucleotides are TGTGCCAGCAGCGTAGATTTTGGGGGCGGTGAAAAACTGTTTTTT. Supplemented by reference TRBV9 and TRBJ1-4, the full variable domain reads DSGVTQTPKHLITATGQRVTLRCSPRSGDLSVYWYQQSLDQGLQFLIQYYNGEERAKGNILERFSAQQFPDLHSELNLSSLELGDSALYFCASSVDFGGGEKLFFGSGTQLSVL.

This clone came up a few times. The rearrangement uses TRBV9 and TRBJ1-5; D possibly corresponds to TRBD1 (6 bases). Germline V CDR1 and CDR2: SGDLS, YYNGEE. The CDR3 is made up of 16 amino acids. With 0 bases removed from V and 6 bases from J, the gap between germline ends came to 16 bases. This chain's CDR3 is CASSVGWGGRGQPQHF. The CDR3 DNA follows: TGTGCCAGCAGCGTAGGATGGGGGGGCAGGGGTCAGCCCCAGCATTTT.